Presented here are 13 T cell receptor beta chains from one specimen sequenced in a study of cytomegalovirus exposure and HLA in healthy donors. PCR primers comprised 60 Vbeta and 13 Jbeta primers. Here immunoSEQ multiplex PCR was the method, and the copy in TCRdb shows in-frame clones only, minus some. Of 200,000 to 300,000 clones in the sample, approximately 81% are singletons; the top ten hold 0.24%. Material: PBMCs. These receptors were collected from a girl aged 2 to 10 in good health and CMV-seronegative.

In its sample, this clone was seen once. J is TRBJ2-2 and V is TRBV2, with 11 bases that match TRBD2. Germline values: CDR1 SNHLY, CDR2 FYNNEI. The CDR3 runs to 15 residues. V lost 6 bases and J lost 3; bases outside the gene matches: 3. CDR3 amino acids: CASRGTSGYTGELFF. Written as DNA, the CDR3 is TGTGCCAGCAGAGGGACTAGCGGCTACACCGGGGAGCTGTTTTTT.

The gene calls are TRBV29-1 and TRBJ1-1, with TRBD1 matching over 9 bases. The CDR3 spans 14 residues. Per the germline V gene, CDR1 is SQVTM and CDR2 is ANQGSEA. V shed 6 bases and J 1 base; nucleotides not matched to a gene: 6. CDR3 bases: TGCAGCGTGGAACAGGGGGCTAGGAACACTGAAGCTTTCTTT. This translates into CSVEQGARNTEAFF.

The chain employs TRBV21-1 and TRBJ1-3. TRBV21-1 is a pseudogene. The CDR3 is 15 amino acids. The DNA of the CDR3 is TGTGCCAGCAGCAAAGGGGGGGGCTCTGGAAACACCATATATTTT. Residues: CASSKGGGSGNTIYF.

The chain couples TRBV6-5 to TRBJ2-5; weak D call: TRBD1 (7 bases). Per the germline V gene, CDR1 is MNHEY and CDR2 is SVGAGI. This CDR3 spans 14 amino acids. Trimming left V 2 bases short and J 5 bases short, with 12 bases between. This CDR3 reads CASSYQGGSETQYF. Here the CDR3 DNA reads TGTGCCAGCAGTTACCAGGGGGGTTCTGAGACCCAGTACTTC.

The DNA for the CDR3 is TGTGCCACCAGCAGAGATGGTGCGAACAGCGAGCAGTACTTC. Translation: CATSRDGANSEQYF. The chain joins TRBV15 to TRBJ2-7, with D hard to call. This CDR3 comprises 14 residues. Germline V gene lookup returns CDR1 LNHNV and CDR2 YYDKDF (reference sequence). V lost 0 bases, J lost 6 bases, and 12 bases lay in between.

The chain joins TRBV7-6 to TRBJ2-1, with TRBD2 identical over 7 bases. Germline CDR1 SGHVS, CDR2 FNYEAQ. This CDR3 is built from 18 residues. The trim removed 1 base at V and 4 bases at J, leaving 13 bases unmatched. CDR3 region: CASSLGAKASGIYNEQFF. For the CDR3, the DNA is TGTGCCAGCAGCTTAGGGGCCAAGGCTAGCGGAATATACAATGAGCAGTTCTTC.

The gene calls are TRBV5-1 and TRBJ2-7; the match to TRBD1 covers 7 bases. CDR1 is SGHRS, CDR2 YFSETQ, per germline. V lost 2 bases to trimming and J lost 2 bases; unmatched junction nucleotides: 1. The CDR3 length is 13 residues. CDR3 residues: CASSFDRAYEQYF. Here the CDR3 DNA reads TGCGCCAGCAGCTTCGACAGGGCCTACGAGCAGTACTTC.

The V call is TRBV10-3, the J call TRBJ2-3; 8 bases align to TRBD2. The CDR3 contains 15 residues. Per germline, CDR1 ENHRY and CDR2 SYGVKD. Unmatched junction bases numbered 5, after V lost 3 bases and J lost 3 bases. The CDR3 loop is CAISDTGLVTDTQYF. CDR3 bases: TGTGCCATCAGTGACACGGGACTAGTGACAGATACGCAGTATTTT.

The gene calls are TRBV2 and TRBJ1-2; D is perhaps TRBD1 (5 bases). V was cut by 7 bases and J by 0 bases, with 12 bases left in between. This CDR3 is 14 amino acids long. The germline CDR1 and CDR2 sequences are SNHLY and FYNNEI. The CDR3 reads CASKSGGANYGYTF. DNA for the CDR3: TGTGCCAGCAAATCGGGGGGGGCTAACTATGGCTACACCTTC.

The chain links TRBV13 to TRBJ2-3; 8 positions match TRBD2. The CDR3 sequence is 16 residues long. V lost 4 bases to trimming and J lost 2 bases; unmatched junction nucleotides: 8. Looked up from germline, CDR1 is PRHDT and CDR2 is FYEKMQ (reference sequence). The CDR3 nucleotides are TGTGCCAGCAGCTCCCGTCCGGGGGGGGTCACAGATACGCAGTATTTT. It encodes CASSSRPGGVTDTQYF.

This rearrangement joins TRBV9 to TRBJ1-4; a possible D gene is TRBD1 (5 bases). The CDR3 contains 14 residues. V was shortened by 3 bases and J by 0 bases, with 6 bases between the two germline ends. CDR1 is SGDLS and CDR2 is YYNGEE in the germline V gene. This CDR3 is CASSGTTTNEKLFF. CDR3 sequence (DNA): TGTGCCAGCAGCGGGACAACAACTAATGAAAAACTGTTTTTT.

The chain employs TRBV9 and TRBJ2-7, with unresolved D. Trimming shortened V by 3 bases and J by 4 bases, and 14 bases separated the two germline ends. The CDR3 spans 14 residues. Germline-derived CDR1 and CDR2 are SGDLS and YYNGEE. This CDR3 is CASSAEKEDYEQYF. In DNA form, the CDR3 reads TGTGCCAGCAGCGCAGAAAAAGAAGATTACGAGCAGTACTTC. Drawing the rest from reference TRBV9 and TRBJ2-7, the complete variable domain is DSGVTQTPKHLITATGQRVTLRCSPRSGDLSVYWYQQSLDQGLQFLIQYYNGEERAKGNILERFSAQQFPDLHSELNLSSLELGDSALYFCASSAEKEDYEQYFGPGTRLTVT.

This clone was picked up a small number of times. The genes are TRBV4-1 and TRBJ1-1; tentatively, D is TRBD1 (6 bases). Germline CDR1 MGHRA, CDR2 YSYEKL. Trimming took off 0 bases at V and 4 bases at J, with 12 bases between the two ends. This CDR3 comprises 15 residues. The CDR3 DNA follows: TGCGCCAGCAGCCAAGAAGGGCAGGGGACCACTGAAGCTTTCTTT. Protein product: CASSQEGQGTTEAFF.